This is a list of T cell receptor beta chains from one sample in a study of T cells in Graves' hyperthyroidism and ophthalmopathy. TCRdb processed the multiplex PCR reads anew with MiXCR; each CDR3 protein has one entry. The data show about 640,000 distinct CDR3 sequences, less than 25% seen once. Specimen: blood. The receptors stem from a man aged 30 to 39 with Graves' ophthalmopathy. CDR3s include the opening cysteine and the closing phenylalanine or tryptophan. D genes are given only for firm matches. Some rows mark clone size as missing; the rest say once, few, many or name a class of expanded clone.

CDR3nt: TGTGCCACCAGAGGGGGACTAGCGGGAGGGCCGGGGAGAAATGAGCAGTTCTTC
CDR3aa: CATRGGLAGGPGRNEQFF
abundance: NA
j_gene: TRBJ2-1
v_gene: TRBV24-1
d_gene: TRBD2

CDR3nt: TGTGCCAGCAGCGAAGGGAGGGAGCAGTTCTTC
CDR3aa: CASSEGREQFF
abundance: few
j_gene: TRBJ2-1
v_gene: TRBV7-9
d_gene: NA

CDR3nt: TGCGCCAGCAGCCAACGGGGGACCTACAATGAGCAGTTCTTC
CDR3aa: CASSQRGTYNEQFF
abundance: once
j_gene: TRBJ2-1
v_gene: TRBV4-1
d_gene: NA

CDR3nt: TGTGCCAGCAGTTCCAAGATGGGACTAGCGGGAAGTGAGCAGTTCTTC
CDR3aa: CASSSKMGLAGSEQFF
abundance: many
j_gene: TRBJ2-1
v_gene: TRBV28
d_gene: TRBD2

CDR3nt: TGTGCCAGCAGCTTGGGAAGAGAGGTTGGCACTGAAGCTTTCTTT
CDR3aa: CASSLGREVGTEAFF
abundance: few
j_gene: TRBJ1-1
v_gene: TRBV13
d_gene: NA

CDR3nt: TGCAGTACCGGGACAGGCAATCAGCCCCAGCATTTT
CDR3aa: CSTGTGNQPQHF
abundance: few
j_gene: TRBJ1-5
v_gene: TRBV20-1
d_gene: TRBD1

CDR3nt: TGTGCCAGTAGCCCCAATCGCAACGACGAGCAGTACTTC
CDR3aa: CASSPNRNDEQYF
abundance: NA
j_gene: TRBJ2-7
v_gene: TRBV19
d_gene: NA

CDR3nt: TGTGCCAGCAGCTTAGTCGACCAGGGGAAAGATCAGCCCCAGCATTTT
CDR3aa: CASSLVDQGKDQPQHF
abundance: few
j_gene: TRBJ1-5
v_gene: TRBV11-3
d_gene: NA

CDR3nt: TGTGCCAGCAGCCAAGATCTCTTTCCAGCGGGACACTACGAGCAGTACTTC
CDR3aa: CASSQDLFPAGHYEQYF
abundance: many
j_gene: TRBJ2-7
v_gene: TRBV3-1
d_gene: NA

CDR3nt: TGTGCCAGCAGCTCGGCCGGGACAGTACACTCCTACAATGAGCAGTTCTTC
CDR3aa: CASSSAGTVHSYNEQFF
abundance: NA
j_gene: TRBJ2-1
v_gene: TRBV5-6
d_gene: TRBD1

CDR3nt: TGCAGCGTTACCCGACAGGGCTATGGCTACACCTTC
CDR3aa: CSVTRQGYGYTF
abundance: NA
j_gene: TRBJ1-2
v_gene: TRBV29-1
d_gene: TRBD1

CDR3nt: TGTGCCAGCAGTTACCCCCCCCATTACGGGACAGCCCCCTCTGGGGCCAACGTCCTGACTTTC
CDR3aa: CASSYPPHYGTAPSGANVLTF
abundance: NA
j_gene: TRBJ2-6
v_gene: TRBV6-2/TRBV6-3
d_gene: TRBD1

CDR3nt: TGTGCCAGCAGCTTGTTTTCGGGACTCGGCACAGATACGCAGTATTTT
CDR3aa: CASSLFSGLGTDTQYF
abundance: few
j_gene: TRBJ2-3
v_gene: TRBV5-6
d_gene: NA

CDR3nt: TGTGCCAGCAGACCGACCGGGACCCATGGCTACACCTTC
CDR3aa: CASRPTGTHGYTF
abundance: many
j_gene: TRBJ1-2
v_gene: TRBV28
d_gene: NA

CDR3nt: TGTGCCAGCACCTCCGGGGAGGGTACCACCGGGGAGCTGTTTTTT
CDR3aa: CASTSGEGTTGELFF
abundance: NA
j_gene: TRBJ2-2
v_gene: TRBV7-2
d_gene: TRBD2

CDR3nt: TGTGCCAGCTCACCGGTTCAAGGGTCGAACACCGGGGAGCTGTTTTTT
CDR3aa: CASSPVQGSNTGELFF
abundance: few
j_gene: TRBJ2-2
v_gene: TRBV18
d_gene: NA

CDR3nt: TGTGCCTGGAGTGTAACTAGCGGGAGAACAGATACGCAGTATTTT
CDR3aa: CAWSVTSGRTDTQYF
abundance: few
j_gene: TRBJ2-3
v_gene: TRBV30
d_gene: TRBD2

CDR3nt: TGTGCCAGTAGTAGGTCAGGGAGAGGCAATCAGCCCCAGCATTTT
CDR3aa: CASSRSGRGNQPQHF
abundance: NA
j_gene: TRBJ1-5
v_gene: TRBV19
d_gene: NA

CDR3nt: TGTGCCAGCAGCTTGGGAGGGATCGAAAAACTGTTTTTT
CDR3aa: CASSLGGIEKLFF
abundance: NA
j_gene: TRBJ1-4
v_gene: TRBV5-5
d_gene: NA

CDR3nt: TGCAGCGTTCTATCCACAGGGCGGAACACCGGGGAGCTGTTTTTT
CDR3aa: CSVLSTGRNTGELFF
abundance: NA
j_gene: TRBJ2-2
v_gene: TRBV29-1
d_gene: NA

CDR3nt: TGTGCCAGCAGTTACGCCGGGACAGGGGGTCGGTATGGCTACACCTTC
CDR3aa: CASSYAGTGGRYGYTF
abundance: NA
j_gene: TRBJ1-2
v_gene: TRBV6-9
d_gene: TRBD1

CDR3nt: TGTGCCAGCAGCCGGCGCGGGAGTCTCAATGAGCAGTTCTTC
CDR3aa: CASSRRGSLNEQFF
abundance: many
j_gene: TRBJ2-1
v_gene: TRBV3-1
d_gene: TRBD2

CDR3nt: TGTGCCAGCAGTCCCCCCGCGGGAGGTGGGACCACAGATACGCAGTATTTT
CDR3aa: CASSPPAGGGTTDTQYF
abundance: many
j_gene: TRBJ2-3
v_gene: TRBV28
d_gene: TRBD2